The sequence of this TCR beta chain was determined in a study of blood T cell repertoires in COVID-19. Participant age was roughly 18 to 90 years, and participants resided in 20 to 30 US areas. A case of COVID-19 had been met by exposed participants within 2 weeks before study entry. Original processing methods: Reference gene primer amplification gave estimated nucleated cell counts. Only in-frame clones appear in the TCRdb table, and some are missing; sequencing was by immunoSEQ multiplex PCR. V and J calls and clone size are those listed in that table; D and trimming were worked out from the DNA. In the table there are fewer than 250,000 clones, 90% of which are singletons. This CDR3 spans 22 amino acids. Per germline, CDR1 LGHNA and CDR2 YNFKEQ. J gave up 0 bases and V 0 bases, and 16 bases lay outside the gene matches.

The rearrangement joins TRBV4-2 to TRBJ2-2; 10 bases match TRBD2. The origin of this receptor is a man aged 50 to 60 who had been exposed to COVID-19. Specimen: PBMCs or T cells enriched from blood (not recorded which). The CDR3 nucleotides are TGTGCCAGCAGCCAAGAGGGTAGCGGGGGGCCTTATTCCATCGCGAACACCGGGGAGCTGTTTTTT. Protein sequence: CASSQEGSGGPYSIANTGELFF.